The next 3 T cell receptor beta chains were all read from a single sample in a study of cytomegalovirus exposure and HLA in healthy donors. With 60 Vbeta and 13 Jbeta primers, the PCR was carried out. Sequencing used immunoSEQ multiplex PCR; TCRdb keeps in-frame clones, though not all of them. This sample's clone table lists about 160,000 clones. The material sequenced was PBMCs. These receptors came from a woman aged 45-59 years in good health and CMV-seronegative.

The J gene is TRBJ2-1, the V gene TRBV19; 7 bases are shared with TRBD1. CDR1 is LNHDA and CDR2 is SQIVND in the germline V gene (reference sequence). The CDR3 runs to 14 residues. V lost 7 bases, J lost 8 bases, and 11 bases stayed unmatched. The CDR3 here is CASITTGIGDEQFF. In nucleotides, the CDR3 is TGTGCCAGTATCACGACAGGGATCGGGGATGAGCAGTTCTTC. The full variable domain, rest sourced from reference TRBV19 and TRBJ2-1, is DGGITQSPKYLFRKEGQNVTLSCEQNLNHDAMYWYRQDPGQGLRLIYYSQIVNDFQKGDIAEGYSVSREKKESFPLTVTSAQKNPTAFYLCASITTGIGDEQFFGPGTRLTVL.

This chain links TRBV4-1 with TRBJ2-5, with 8 bases that match TRBD2. Germline V CDR1 and CDR2: MGHRA, YSYEKL. J was trimmed by 10 bases and V by 0 bases; bases with no gene match: 10. The CDR3 runs 15 residues. CDR3 amino acids: CASSQDRAGAPFQYF. CDR3 bases: TGCGCCAGCAGCCAAGACCGAGCGGGGGCCCCCTTCCAGTACTTC.

The chain has TRBV7-9 and TRBJ2-3; TRBD2 matches at 7 bases. The V and J ends lost 7 bases and 0 bases, in that order; junction bases with no gene match: 1. CDR3 length equals 13 residues. CDR1 and CDR2 (germline): SEHNR, FQNEAQ (reference sequence). The CDR3 here is CASTSGSTDTQYF. In DNA, the CDR3 is TGTGCCAGCACTAGCGGTAGCACAGATACGCAGTATTTT.